Presented here are 2 T cell receptor beta chains from one specimen sequenced in a study of blood T cell repertoires in COVID-19. Measured with immunoSEQ multiplex PCR; TCRdb has only the in-frame clones, and not every one. The profile shows fewer than 250,000 clones, approximately 88% of them singletons. Sequencing was performed on PBMCs or T cells enriched from blood (not recorded which). These receptors were taken from a woman under 40 with acute COVID-19.

The chain is built from TRBV2 and TRBJ1-1; possibly TRBD1 for D (5 bases). Trimming left V 3 bases short and J 1 base short, with 9 bases between. CDR3 length: 14 residues. Germline lookup yields CDR1 SNHLY and CDR2 FYNNEI. The CDR3 nucleotides read TGTGCCAGCAGTGATAGCACAGGGAACACTGAAGCTTTCTTT. Encoded protein: CASSDSTGNTEAFF.

This clone has a single count. The chain uses TRBV2 and TRBJ1-6; D might be TRBD1 (5 bases). The V gene lost 9 bases and the J gene lost 7 bases, with 10 bases spanning the gap. Germline-derived CDR1 and CDR2 are SNHLY and FYNNEI. The length of the CDR3 is 12 residues. CDR3 protein: CARGGENSPLHF. In DNA, the CDR3 is TGTGCCAGGGGGGGGGAAAATTCACCCCTCCACTTT.